The 29 T cell receptor beta chains listed next were all sequenced from one sample in a study of T cell responses to AZD1222 COVID-19 vaccine. Assay: immunoSEQ multiplex PCR; the TCRdb copy retains only in-frame clones and omits some. The repertoire consists of 150,000 to 200,000 clones, with almost 95% occurring once and the leading ten covering 1% to 1.5%. Here the sequenced sample was peripheral blood, taken on day 0 of AZD1222 vaccination. These receptors all stem from an adult in good health.

The genes are TRBV30 and TRBJ1-2, with a possible D match to TRBD1 (6 bases). Germline values: CDR1 GTSNPN, CDR2 SVGIG (reference sequence). The length of the CDR3 is 13 residues. V was trimmed by 2 bases and J by 5 bases, leaving 12 bases between them. CDR3 in DNA: TGTGCCTGGAGTATCGATAGGGGGTATGGCTACACCTTC. Translated: CAWSIDRGYGYTF.

The gene calls are TRBV7-9 and TRBJ1-3; D is unresolved. Trimming left V 0 bases short and J 0 bases short, with 9 bases between. The CDR3 extends over 16 amino acids. Germline assignment: CDR1 SEHNR and CDR2 FQNEAQ (reference sequence). The CDR3 spells CASSLAGQTSGNTIYF. The CDR3 DNA reads as TGTGCCAGCAGCTTAGCAGGGCAGACCTCTGGAAACACCATATATTTT.

The V gene is TRBV5-3, the J gene TRBJ2-7, with TRBD2 matching over 7 bases. TRBV5-3 has ORF status, its function being uncertain. V was clipped by 4 bases and J by 3 bases; unmatched bases: 13. The CDR3 length is 16 residues. This CDR3 reads CARSRPVLRGNYEQYF. In nucleotides, the CDR3 is TGTGCCAGAAGCCGACCAGTCCTGCGGGGGAACTACGAGCAGTACTTC.

This rearrangement joins TRBV18 to TRBJ1-2; 10 nucleotides line up with TRBD1. The V segment lost 0 bases and the J segment 2 bases; nucleotides outside the gene matches: 3. Per germline, CDR1 KGHSH and CDR2 LQKENI. The length of the CDR3 is 16 residues. The CDR3 reads CASSPPRTGGNYGYTF. CDR3 bases: TGTGCCAGCTCACCACCGCGGACAGGGGGGAACTATGGCTACACCTTC. Full variable domain (outside the CDR3, taken from reference TRBV18 and TRBJ1-2): NAGVMQNPRHLVRRRGQEARLRCSPMKGHSHVYWYRQLPEEGLKFMVYLQKENIIDESGMPKERFSAEFPKEGPSILRIQQVVRGDSAAYFCASSPPRTGGNYGYTFGSGTRLTVV.

The chain links TRBV6-5 to TRBJ1-2; D unclear. The germline V gene encodes CDR1 MNHEY and CDR2 SVGAGI. V shed 5 bases and J shed 3 bases, with 13 bases lying between them. This CDR3 contains 14 residues. CDR3: CASSHTNFDYGYTF. The DNA of the CDR3 is TGTGCCAGCAGTCATACAAATTTCGACTATGGCTACACCTTC.

The rearrangement links TRBV5-4 to TRBJ2-3; D not certain. The CDR3 is made up of 14 amino acids. Germline CDR1 and CDR2: SGHNT and YYREEE (reference sequence). V lost 4 bases, J lost 5 bases, and 14 bases lay in between. The CDR3 DNA reads as TGTGCCAGCAGCCCAGACCTACTTGGAGATACGCAGTATTTT. It encodes CASSPDLLGDTQYF.

The chain is built from TRBV5-1 and TRBJ1-3, with TRBD1 matching over 7 bases. Trimming took 1 base from V and 0 from J; bases not matched to a gene: 10. The CDR3 has 18 amino acids. Germline V gene lookup returns CDR1 SGHRS and CDR2 YFSETQ. In DNA form, the CDR3 reads TGCGCCAGCAGCTTGAGTTGGACAGGTCAATCCTCTGGAAACACCATATATTTT. It specifies CASSLSWTGQSSGNTIYF. Full variable domain (outside the CDR3, taken from reference TRBV5-1 and TRBJ1-3): KAGVTQTPRYLIKTRGQQVTLSCSPISGHRSVSWYQQTPGQGLQFLFEYFSETQRNKGNFPGRFSGRQFSNSRSEMNVSTLELGDSALYLCASSLSWTGQSSGNTIYFGEGSWLTVV.

The chain uses TRBV2 and TRBJ2-1; 9 nucleotides match TRBD1. This CDR3 spans 16 amino acids. V trimming: 5 bases; J trimming: 2 bases; junction bases outside the gene matches: 7. Germline V gene sequence: CDR1 SNHLY, CDR2 FYNNEI. Here the CDR3 reads CASSKQDRGTYNEQFF. As DNA, the CDR3 is TGTGCCAGCAGTAAACAGGACAGGGGTACCTACAATGAGCAGTTCTTC.

The chain links TRBV6-5 to TRBJ2-3; TRBD1 might be the D (5 bases). CDR3 length: 15 amino acids. Deletions cut 2 bases from V and 4 bases from J, with 13 bases between. Germline CDR1 reads MNHEY; CDR2 reads SVGAGI. The CDR3 DNA follows: TGTGCCAGCAGTTACCACCAGGGTGGTTCAGATACGCAGTATTTT. Its translation: CASSYHQGGSDTQYF.

This chain uses TRBV7-9 with TRBJ1-1; tentative D call: TRBD1 (5 bases). The CDR3 is 14 amino acids. Looked up from germline, CDR1 is SEHNR and CDR2 is FQNEAQ (reference sequence). V lost 5 bases and J lost 5, with 15 bases in between. This CDR3 is CASSDQGEGTEAFF. CDR3 nucleotide sequence: TGTGCCAGCAGCGACCAGGGAGAGGGGACTGAAGCTTTCTTT.

The chain couples TRBV7-3 to TRBJ2-6; D might be TRBD1 (6 bases). Trimming shortened V by 7 bases and J by 0 bases, and 10 bases separated the two germline ends. Germline CDR1 SGHTA, CDR2 FQGTGA. This CDR3 comprises 15 residues. The CDR3 loop is CASNQGSSGANVLTF. The CDR3 DNA reads as TGTGCCAGCAACCAGGGGAGCTCTGGGGCCAACGTCCTGACTTTC. Full variable domain (remainder filled in from reference TRBV7-3 and TRBJ2-6): GAGVSQTPSNKVTEKGKYVELRCDPISGHTALYWYRQSLGQGPEFLIYFQGTGAADDSGLPNDRFFAVRPEGSVSTLKIQRTERGDSAVYLCASNQGSSGANVLTFGAGSRLTVL.

The chain is built from TRBV9 and TRBJ2-1; 7 bases are a match to TRBD1. J lost 5 bases, V lost 6 bases, and 5 bases had no gene match. CDR1 and CDR2 (germline): SGDLS, YYNGEE. The CDR3 has 13 residues. In nucleotides, the CDR3 is TGTGCCAGCACCGATACAGGGGACAATGAGCAGTTCTTC. Protein sequence: CASTDTGDNEQFF. The whole variable domain, remainder taken from reference TRBV9 and TRBJ2-1, is DSGVTQTPKHLITATGQRVTLRCSPRSGDLSVYWYQQSLDQGLQFLIQYYNGEERAKGNILERFSAQQFPDLHSELNLSSLELGDSALYFCASTDTGDNEQFFGPGTRLTVL.

The chain employs TRBV6-2 or TRBV6-3 and TRBJ2-2; 8 nucleotides agree with TRBD2. The ends lost 7 bases at V and 6 bases at J; junction bases unmatched: 13. The germline CDR1 and CDR2 sequences are MNHEY and SVGEGT. CDR3 length: 16 amino acids. The CDR3 loop reads CASIPRAGGLAGELFF. The DNA of the CDR3 is TGTGCCAGCATCCCCCGGGCGGGGGGTCTCGCCGGGGAGCTGTTTTTT.

This clone has only a few counts. Other nucleotide sequences from this sample produce the same CDR3. This CDR3 reads CASSYSGQGNYGYTF. The CDR3 DNA follows: TGTGCCAGCAGTTACTCTGGACAGGGGAACTATGGCTACACCTTC. The chain recombines TRBV6-5 with TRBJ1-2, with 9 nucleotides matching TRBD1. CDR1 is MNHEY, CDR2 SVGAGI, per germline. After removal of 0 bases from V and 2 bases from J, the junction contained 1 base not matched to a gene. This CDR3 is 15 amino acids long.

V gene TRBV5-1 combines with J gene TRBJ2-1; maybe TRBD2 (7 bases). The CDR3 is 14 amino acids. V was trimmed by 1 base and J by 9 bases, leaving 14 bases between them. The germline gives CDR1 SGHRS, CDR2 YFSETQ. The CDR3 loop reads CASSLRGGRGEQFF. CDR3 bases: TGCGCCAGCAGCTTGAGGGGGGGCCGTGGTGAGCAGTTCTTC.

The CDR3 nucleotides read TGTGCCAGCAGCTTAGGAGGATCGAACACTGAAGCTTTCTTT. As protein: CASSLGGSNTEAFF. V usage is TRBV7-2 and J usage is TRBJ1-1; D gene ambiguous. V lost 1 base and J lost 1, with 7 bases in between. The CDR3 is 14 residues long. Germline V gene sequence: CDR1 SGHTA, CDR2 FQGNSA.

DNA of the CDR3: TGTGCCAGCACTCGACAGGGCCGGAACACTGAAGCTTTCTTT. It translates to CASTRQGRNTEAFF. This chain connects TRBV28 to TRBJ1-1; 7 nucleotides agree with TRBD1. CDR1 is MDHEN, CDR2 SYDVKM, per germline. This CDR3 is built from 14 residues. With 7 bases clipped from V and 1 base from J, the junction kept 6 bases outside the gene matches. The full variable domain, completed using reference TRBV28 and TRBJ1-1, is DVKVTQSSRYLVKRTGEKVFLECVQDMDHENMFWYRQDPGLGLRLIYFSYDVKMKEKGDIPEGYSVSREKKERFSLILESASTNQTSMYLCASTRQGRNTEAFFGQGTRLTVV.

The V gene is TRBV27, the J gene TRBJ1-5; a possible D gene is TRBD1 (5 bases). Trimming took off 3 bases at V and 5 bases at J, with 8 bases between the two ends. Germline CDR1 and CDR2: MNHEY and SMNVEV (reference sequence). The CDR3 runs to 13 residues. Here the CDR3 DNA reads TGTGCCAGCAGTTTCCGGGGGGATCAGCCCCAGCATTTT. Protein: CASSFRGDQPQHF.

The sample holds one count of this clone. This chain links TRBV4-1 with TRBJ1-5; D perhaps matches TRBD1 (5 bases). The CDR3 is 16 residues long. The V and J ends lost 4 bases and 0 bases respectively, with 13 bases between them. Germline CDR1 is MGHRA and CDR2 is YSYEKL. CDR3 coding DNA: TGCGCCAGCAGCCCGGACGGGGGGTATAGCAATCAGCCCCAGCATTTT. Its protein is CASSPDGGYSNQPQHF.

The chain links TRBV4-3 to TRBJ2-3, with 7 bases matching TRBD2. Germline CDR1 and CDR2: LGHNA and YSLEER. CDR3 length equals 15 residues. V lost 6 bases to trimming and J lost 3 bases; unmatched junction nucleotides: 9. CDR3: CASSREGRGTDTQYF. The DNA for the CDR3 is TGCGCCAGCAGTCGCGAGGGGAGGGGAACAGATACGCAGTATTTT.

This chain uses TRBV2 with TRBJ1-1, with no clear D. The CDR3 is 15 residues long. Between the trimmed V and J ends, which lost 2 bases and 1 base, there was a span of 11 bases. Germline lookup yields CDR1 SNHLY and CDR2 FYNNEI. This CDR3 is CASSERVSANTEAFF. In DNA, the CDR3 is TGTGCCAGCAGTGAACGTGTGTCAGCGAACACTGAAGCTTTCTTT.

This rearrangement joins TRBV7-8 to TRBJ1-6; D remains unclear. This CDR3 comprises 15 residues. Germline CDR1 reads SGHVS; CDR2 reads FQNEAQ. Trimming pared 2 bases from V and 8 bases from J, leaving 13 bases between. CDR3 nucleotides: TGTGCCAGCAGCTTATTTCCGGGAATCGATTCACCCCTCCACTTT. This gives the protein CASSLFPGIDSPLHF.

V and J are TRBV7-6 and TRBJ2-1; D unresolved. Germline V gives CDR1 SGHVS, CDR2 FNYEAQ. V was pared by 2 bases and J by 6 bases, with 14 bases between. The CDR3 runs to 15 residues. The CDR3 DNA reads TGTGCCAGCAGCTTATTGCTGGGGTGGGGCAATGAGCAGTTCTTC. This encodes CASSLLLGWGNEQFF.

The rearrangement joins TRBV2 to TRBJ1-3, with D possibly matching TRBD1 (5 bases). There are 16 residues in the CDR3. Germline CDR1 is SNHLY and CDR2 is FYNNEI. Trimming left V 6 bases short and J 1 base short, with 16 bases between. The CDR3 DNA reads as TGTGCCAGCAGGAGCGAGGGGTTTAGTTCTGGAAACACCATATATTTT. Translated: CASRSEGFSSGNTIYF.

The genes are TRBV27 and TRBJ2-7; TRBD2 matches at 12 bases. The CDR3 totals 15 residues. The trim removed 4 bases at V and 1 base at J, leaving 2 bases unmatched. Germline values: CDR1 MNHEY, CDR2 SMNVEV (reference sequence). The CDR3 loop is CASSSGLAGSYEQYF. The CDR3 DNA follows: TGTGCCAGCAGTTCAGGACTAGCGGGGTCCTACGAGCAGTACTTC.

This chain connects TRBV14 to TRBJ2-2; D is ambiguous. Trimming left V 1 base short and J 4 bases short, with 10 bases between. Germline V gene data show CDR1 as SGHDN and CDR2 as FVKESK. The CDR3 spans 15 residues. CDR3 DNA: TGTGCCAGCAGCCAAGGTCGAACCACCACCGGGGAGCTGTTTTTT. It is translated as CASSQGRTTTGELFF. Complete variable domain (other parts from reference TRBV14 and TRBJ2-2): EAGVTQFPSHSVIEKGQTVTLRCDPISGHDNLYWYRRVMGKEIKFLLHFVKESKQDESGMPNNRFLAERTGGTYSTLKVQPAELEDSGVYFCASSQGRTTTGELFFGEGSRLTVL.

The chain combines TRBV3-1 (or the pseudogene TRBV3-2) with TRBJ1-1; 8 nucleotides match TRBD1. This CDR3 comprises 14 residues. The germline gives CDR1 LGHDT, CDR2 YNNKEL (reference sequence). The J segment lost 1 base and the V segment lost 4 bases, leaving 2 bases of the junction unmatched. The CDR3 bases are TGTGCCAGCAGCCTTGGGACAGGGAACACTGAAGCTTTCTTT. Amino acids: CASSLGTGNTEAFF.

Concerning this clone: Other DNA variants within this sample encode the same CDR3. This chain joins TRBV6-5 and TRBJ2-1; no clear D gene. The CDR3 has 12 residues. Per germline, CDR1 MNHEY and CDR2 SVGAGI. Trimming left V 2 bases short and J 7 bases short, with 6 bases between. CDR3 protein: CASSYGANEQFF. CDR3 DNA sequence: TGTGCCAGCAGTTACGGCGCAAATGAGCAGTTCTTC.

The V call is TRBV18, the J call TRBJ1-6, with TRBD1 matching 10 bases. Germline lookup yields CDR1 KGHSH and CDR2 LQKENI. V was clipped by 5 bases and J by 8 bases; unmatched bases: 9. The CDR3 length is 16 residues. CDR3: CASSTMIGTGDSPLHF. DNA for the CDR3: TGTGCCAGCTCAACAATGATTGGGACAGGGGATTCACCCCTCCACTTT.